Listed below are T cell receptor beta chains from one sample, sequenced in a study of OX40 agonist ivuxolimab in advanced cancers. Method: immunoSEQ multiplex PCR; TCRdb's copy keeps in-frame clones and lacks some. The sample lists 65,000 to 85,000 clones, roughly 80% occurring once. Material: CD4+ or CD8+ T cells sorted from blood, obtained in a trial of the OX40 agonist ivuxolimab. All receptors derive from an adult with an advanced solid tumor such as melanoma, head and neck, liver or kidney cancer. CDR3s leave out the opening cysteine and the closing phenylalanine or tryptophan. The D gene is left open where the match is weak.

D gene: -
J gene: TRBJ2-7
V gene: TRBV5-1
CDR3 protein: ASSLGSAGPYEQY

D gene: -
J gene: TRBJ2-1
V gene: TRBV9
CDR3 protein: ASSLPTGRNEQF

D gene: -
J gene: TRBJ1-5
V gene: TRBV5-1
CDR3 protein: ASSSEGGADQPQH

D gene: -
J gene: TRBJ2-7
V gene: TRBV5-4
CDR3 protein: ASSHTQAPAYEQY

D gene: TRBD1
J gene: TRBJ1-5
V gene: TRBV11-3
CDR3 protein: ASSDRQGGGNQPQH

D gene: -
J gene: TRBJ2-1
V gene: TRBV7-3
CDR3 protein: ASSPRGGAHYNEQF

D gene: -
J gene: TRBJ1-6
V gene: TRBV7-3
CDR3 protein: ASSLGFNSPLH

D gene: -
J gene: TRBJ2-2
V gene: TRBV25-1
CDR3 protein: ASRSGGGTGELF

D gene: TRBD1
J gene: TRBJ1-5
V gene: TRBV4-1
CDR3 protein: ASSQVRQGLKPQH

D gene: -
J gene: TRBJ1-2
V gene: TRBV6-5
CDR3 protein: ASSRDTGNYGYT

D gene: -
J gene: TRBJ2-1
V gene: TRBV29-1
CDR3 protein: SVEDSTRNEQF

D gene: -
J gene: TRBJ1-2
V gene: TRBV6-6
CDR3 protein: ASRGGQIYGYT

D gene: -
J gene: TRBJ1-3
V gene: TRBV11-2
CDR3 protein: ASSSVGQNSGNTIY

D gene: TRBD1
J gene: TRBJ1-4
V gene: TRBV7-2
CDR3 protein: ASSLGAYGTGNEKLF

D gene: -
J gene: TRBJ2-7
V gene: TRBV19
CDR3 protein: ASSNRIRGLHEQY

D gene: TRBD1
J gene: TRBJ2-3
V gene: TRBV27
CDR3 protein: ASSLRGQRTDTQY

D gene: -
J gene: TRBJ2-5
V gene: TRBV11-3
CDR3 protein: ASSLDWALVREEQY

D gene: -
J gene: TRBJ2-2
V gene: TRBV12-5
CDR3 protein: ASGSGHTNTGELF

D gene: -
J gene: TRBJ2-1
V gene: TRBV7-2
CDR3 protein: ASSLNRPNNEQF

D gene: -
J gene: TRBJ1-5
V gene: TRBV19
CDR3 protein: ASSDDGLQPQH

D gene: -
J gene: TRBJ2-7
V gene: TRBV5-8
CDR3 protein: ASSWQSAYEQY

D gene: TRBD1
J gene: TRBJ2-7
V gene: TRBV7-9
CDR3 protein: ASSKQGVASYEQY

D gene: TRBD1
J gene: TRBJ1-4
V gene: TRBV2
CDR3 protein: ASTGQATNEKLF

D gene: -
J gene: TRBJ2-1
V gene: TRBV30
CDR3 protein: AWSVGRSADEQF

D gene: -
J gene: TRBJ1-5
V gene: TRBV28
CDR3 protein: ASRVLDGGYNQPQH

D gene: -
J gene: TRBJ2-7
V gene: TRBV19
CDR3 protein: ASSLNPDGLYEQY

D gene: -
J gene: TRBJ2-7
V gene: TRBV18
CDR3 protein: ASSPMSKDEQY

D gene: TRBD1
J gene: TRBJ1-1
V gene: TRBV5-4
CDR3 protein: ASSFFDRGTTEAF

D gene: -
J gene: TRBJ2-1
V gene: TRBV5-1
CDR3 protein: ASSLEAGWTYNEQF

D gene: -
J gene: TRBJ1-2
V gene: TRBV27
CDR3 protein: ASRTGGLNYGYT

D gene: TRBD2
J gene: TRBJ2-7
V gene: TRBV6-6
CDR3 protein: ASRGLAGYEQY

D gene: TRBD2
J gene: TRBJ2-3
V gene: TRBV19
CDR3 protein: ASSHRTSGGELNTQY

D gene: -
J gene: TRBJ1-3
V gene: TRBV2
CDR3 protein: ASYRSSSGNTIY

D gene: -
J gene: TRBJ2-3
V gene: TRBV7-3
CDR3 protein: ASSRAEKGTQY

D gene: TRBD1
J gene: TRBJ2-2
V gene: TRBV11-2
CDR3 protein: ASSFRDRAGELF

D gene: TRBD1
J gene: TRBJ1-5
V gene: TRBV5-1
CDR3 protein: ASRAATGVNQPQH

D gene: -
J gene: TRBJ2-7
V gene: TRBV29-1
CDR3 protein: SVHTQGKDYEQY

D gene: -
J gene: TRBJ1-5
V gene: TRBV9
CDR3 protein: ASSVDPDTNQPQH

D gene: -
J gene: TRBJ2-2
V gene: TRBV6-6
CDR3 protein: ASSPEANTGELF

D gene: -
J gene: TRBJ1-5
V gene: TRBV12-5
CDR3 protein: ASGSPGGANWDQPQH

D gene: -
J gene: TRBJ1-5
V gene: TRBV11-2
CDR3 protein: ASSSGVNNQPQH

D gene: -
J gene: TRBJ1-3
V gene: TRBV6-5
CDR3 protein: ASSSDSSGNTIY

D gene: TRBD1
J gene: TRBJ1-2
V gene: TRBV10-3
CDR3 protein: AIKGTGFFFGYT

D gene: TRBD1
J gene: TRBJ1-4
V gene: TRBV12-5
CDR3 protein: ASGFTTGSEANEKLF

D gene: TRBD1
J gene: TRBJ1-1
V gene: TRBV10-3
CDR3 protein: AISPRTGPGTEAF

D gene: -
J gene: TRBJ1-2
V gene: TRBV5-1
CDR3 protein: ASSLERAYGYT

D gene: TRBD2
J gene: TRBJ2-1
V gene: TRBV15
CDR3 protein: ATSRGGLARANEQF